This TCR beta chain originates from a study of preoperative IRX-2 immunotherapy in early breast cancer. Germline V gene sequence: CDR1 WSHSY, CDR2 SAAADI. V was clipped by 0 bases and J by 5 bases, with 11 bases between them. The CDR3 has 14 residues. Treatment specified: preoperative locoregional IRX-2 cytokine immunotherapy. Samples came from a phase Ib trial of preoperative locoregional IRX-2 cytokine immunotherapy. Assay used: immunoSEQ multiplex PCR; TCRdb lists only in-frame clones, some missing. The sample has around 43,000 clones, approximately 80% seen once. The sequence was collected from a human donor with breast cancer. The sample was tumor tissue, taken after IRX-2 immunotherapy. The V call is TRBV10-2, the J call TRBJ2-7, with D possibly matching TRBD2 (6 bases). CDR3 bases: TGCGCCAGCAGTGAGTCTTCTGGGAGGCACGAGCAGTACTTC. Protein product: CASSESSGRHEQYF.